A selection of T cell receptor beta chains follows, all from one sample in a study of shared clonotypes between healthy human individuals. The data were produced by immunoSEQ multiplex PCR, yet TCRdb's version contains in-frame clones alone and is incomplete. The repertoire holds roughly 2.4 million clones, with approximately 94% as singletons. What was sequenced was naive CD4+ T cells sorted from blood. The receptors come from a man aged 18-30 years in good health. The CDR3 runs from the conserved cysteine through the conserved F or W. Fields, in order: V gene, clone size, J gene, D gene, CDR3 DNA, CDR3 protein. The D gene is left open where the match is weak. Not all rows give a size; the values are once, few, many and, for expanded clones, a class.

v_call: TRBV1; clone_size: NA; j_call: TRBJ2-5; d_call: NA; cdr3_nt: TGCACCAGCAGCCGGGGTAGCGGGGATTTTCAAGAGACCCAGTACTTC; cdr3_aa: CTSSRGSGDFQETQYF
v_call: TRBV10-3; clone_size: NA; j_call: TRBJ2-7; d_call: TRBD1; cdr3_nt: TGTGCCATCTCACTTCCGACGGACAGGGAAAGGGACGAGCAGTACTTC; cdr3_aa: CAISLPTDRERDEQYF
v_call: TRBV6-6; clone_size: NA; j_call: TRBJ2-3; d_call: NA; cdr3_nt: TGTGCCAGCAGTTACTCCGGAGGGAGCGGGGATACGCAGTATTTT; cdr3_aa: CASSYSGGSGDTQYF
v_call: TRBV6-1; clone_size: NA; j_call: TRBJ2-7; d_call: TRBD1; cdr3_nt: TGTGCCAGCCAGACAGGGGAAAGGTACGAGCAGTACTTC; cdr3_aa: CASQTGERYEQYF
v_call: TRBV27; clone_size: NA; j_call: TRBJ1-1; d_call: NA; cdr3_nt: TGTGCCAGCAGCCCATTAGAGGGCACTGAAGCTTTCTTT; cdr3_aa: CASSPLEGTEAFF
v_call: TRBV19; clone_size: NA; j_call: TRBJ2-1; d_call: TRBD2; cdr3_nt: TGTGCCAGTAGTATAGGGGCTAGCGGGAGCAGTTACTACAATGAGCAGTTCTTC; cdr3_aa: CASSIGASGSSYYNEQFF
v_call: TRBV19; clone_size: NA; j_call: TRBJ1-6; d_call: NA; cdr3_nt: TGTGCCAGTAGTAATCGACAGGAGAGGTCACCCCTCCACTTT; cdr3_aa: CASSNRQERSPLHF
v_call: TRBV28; clone_size: NA; j_call: TRBJ1-2; d_call: TRBD1; cdr3_nt: TGTGCCAGCAGTCCGCAGACAGGGTCCGGCTACACCTTC; cdr3_aa: CASSPQTGSGYTF
v_call: TRBV9; clone_size: once; j_call: TRBJ1-2; d_call: NA; cdr3_nt: TGTGCCAGCAGCGTAGGCCAGGGCAATATCTATGGCTACACCTTC; cdr3_aa: CASSVGQGNIYGYTF
v_call: TRBV6-5; clone_size: NA; j_call: TRBJ2-7; d_call: NA; cdr3_nt: TGTGCCACCCGCAGGGCAGGGGAATACGAGCAGTACTTC; cdr3_aa: CATRRAGEYEQYF
v_call: TRBV30; clone_size: NA; j_call: TRBJ2-3; d_call: TRBD2; cdr3_nt: TGTGCCTTGTTAAGGCGGGAGAAAGGCACAGATACGCAGTATTTT; cdr3_aa: CALLRREKGTDTQYF
v_call: TRBV7-2; clone_size: NA; j_call: TRBJ1-2; d_call: NA; cdr3_nt: TGTGCCAGCAGCTTGACGGGGGGCGCGGCCTATGGCTACACCTTC; cdr3_aa: CASSLTGGAAYGYTF
v_call: TRBV5-1; clone_size: NA; j_call: TRBJ1-3; d_call: NA; cdr3_nt: TGCGCCAGCAGCTTGGCCGGACAGTCTCTGGGAAACACCATATATTTT; cdr3_aa: CASSLAGQSLGNTIYF
v_call: TRBV21-1; clone_size: few; j_call: TRBJ1-2; d_call: NA; cdr3_nt: TGTGCCAGCCCCGGGGCGTCTTGTGGCTACACCTTC; cdr3_aa: CASPGASCGYTF
v_call: TRBV2; clone_size: NA; j_call: TRBJ2-5; d_call: TRBD1; cdr3_nt: TGTGCCAGCTTTATAGACAGGGGGCCCCAAGAGACCCAGTACTTC; cdr3_aa: CASFIDRGPQETQYF
v_call: TRBV11-2; clone_size: NA; j_call: TRBJ1-6; d_call: NA; cdr3_nt: TGTGCCAGCAGCTTAGATCGGCAGTGGAATTCACCCCTCCACTTT; cdr3_aa: CASSLDRQWNSPLHF
v_call: TRBV7-9; clone_size: once; j_call: TRBJ2-5; d_call: TRBD1; cdr3_nt: TGTGCCAGCAGCAGACAGGGGGGTGAGACCCAGTACTTC; cdr3_aa: CASSRQGGETQYF
v_call: TRBV5-6; clone_size: NA; j_call: TRBJ1-4; d_call: NA; cdr3_nt: TGTGCCAGCAGTAATCGGGACACTAATGAAAAACTGTTTTTT; cdr3_aa: CASSNRDTNEKLFF
v_call: TRBV11-2; clone_size: few; j_call: TRBJ1-5; d_call: NA; cdr3_nt: TGTGCCAGCAGCTTAAATCTGGAGTCGAGGGGAAGCAATCAGCCCCAGCATTTT; cdr3_aa: CASSLNLESRGSNQPQHF
v_call: TRBV6-5; clone_size: NA; j_call: TRBJ2-7; d_call: TRBD2; cdr3_nt: TGTGCCAGCAGATACATAGGACTAGGATACTACGAGCAGTACTTC; cdr3_aa: CASRYIGLGYYEQYF
v_call: TRBV19; clone_size: NA; j_call: TRBJ1-6; d_call: TRBD1; cdr3_nt: TGTGCCAGTAGTGGCCAGGGACAGGGGACTGATTCACCCCTCCACTTT; cdr3_aa: CASSGQGQGTDSPLHF
v_call: TRBV11-2; clone_size: once; j_call: TRBJ2-1; d_call: NA; cdr3_nt: TGTGCCAGCAGCTTAGGGGGTAAATACAATGAGCAGTTCTTC; cdr3_aa: CASSLGGKYNEQFF
v_call: TRBV25-1; clone_size: NA; j_call: TRBJ2-3; d_call: TRBD2; cdr3_nt: TGTGCCAGCAGAGCGGGGGGCACAGATACGCAGTATTTT; cdr3_aa: CASRAGGTDTQYF
v_call: TRBV6-1; clone_size: once; j_call: TRBJ2-1; d_call: NA; cdr3_nt: TGTGCCAGCAGTGGCGGAGGAGGCCTTAACTCCTACAATGAGCAGTTCTTC; cdr3_aa: CASSGGGGLNSYNEQFF
v_call: TRBV7-9; clone_size: NA; j_call: TRBJ1-5; d_call: TRBD1; cdr3_nt: TGTGCCAGCAGCTTAGGACAGGGAAATAGTCAGCCCCAGCATTTT; cdr3_aa: CASSLGQGNSQPQHF
v_call: TRBV7-3; clone_size: NA; j_call: TRBJ1-2; d_call: TRBD1; cdr3_nt: TGTGCCAGCAGCTGGACAGGGAGCTATGGCTACACCTTC; cdr3_aa: CASSWTGSYGYTF
v_call: TRBV11-3; clone_size: NA; j_call: TRBJ2-1; d_call: TRBD1; cdr3_nt: TGTGCCAGCAGCATGGGGACAGGGGGCAATGAGCAGTTCTTC; cdr3_aa: CASSMGTGGNEQFF
v_call: TRBV6-5; clone_size: NA; j_call: TRBJ1-2; d_call: NA; cdr3_nt: TGTGCCAGCAGTTACAGGGTTAGCTATGGCTACACCTTC; cdr3_aa: CASSYRVSYGYTF
v_call: TRBV9; clone_size: NA; j_call: TRBJ2-5; d_call: TRBD2; cdr3_nt: TGTGCCAGCAGCGTAGGCCCTAGCGGGAGTGGTGAGACCCAGTACTTC; cdr3_aa: CASSVGPSGSGETQYF
v_call: TRBV19; clone_size: NA; j_call: TRBJ2-5; d_call: NA; cdr3_nt: TGTGCCAGTAGTATCGGCAGGGGAGAGACCCAGTACTTC; cdr3_aa: CASSIGRGETQYF
v_call: TRBV5-1; clone_size: NA; j_call: TRBJ1-4; d_call: NA; cdr3_nt: TGCGCCAGCAGCCAAGAGCGGGGGCAGGAAAAACTGTTTTTT; cdr3_aa: CASSQERGQEKLFF
v_call: TRBV2; clone_size: NA; j_call: TRBJ2-5; d_call: NA; cdr3_nt: TGTGCCAGCAGGGGCCGGGGTAAAAGAGAGACCCAGTACTTC; cdr3_aa: CASRGRGKRETQYF
v_call: TRBV27; clone_size: NA; j_call: TRBJ1-6; d_call: NA; cdr3_nt: TGTGCCAGCAGCCCCAGCGTGGCAGGGGATAATTCACCCCTCCACTTT; cdr3_aa: CASSPSVAGDNSPLHF
v_call: TRBV7-9; clone_size: once; j_call: TRBJ1-4; d_call: TRBD1; cdr3_nt: TGTGCCAGCAGCCGCACTACAGGGGGCTTAACTAATGAAAAACTGTTTTTT; cdr3_aa: CASSRTTGGLTNEKLFF
v_call: TRBV30; clone_size: NA; j_call: TRBJ2-7; d_call: TRBD1; cdr3_nt: TGTGCCTGGAGTGAGACAGGGATCTACGAGCAGTACTTC; cdr3_aa: CAWSETGIYEQYF
v_call: TRBV29-1; clone_size: NA; j_call: TRBJ1-2; d_call: NA; cdr3_nt: TGCAGCGTTGTTGAGGGCAACTTCTATGGCTACACCTTC; cdr3_aa: CSVVEGNFYGYTF
v_call: TRBV5-6; clone_size: NA; j_call: TRBJ1-1; d_call: TRBD1; cdr3_nt: TGTGCCAGCAGCTTTCTCCGGGACAGGGTAACCACTGAAGCTTTCTTT; cdr3_aa: CASSFLRDRVTTEAFF
v_call: TRBV10-2; clone_size: NA; j_call: TRBJ2-7; d_call: TRBD1; cdr3_nt: TGCGCCAGCAGGACCCCTGACAGGGTCTCCTACGAGCAGTACTTC; cdr3_aa: CASRTPDRVSYEQYF
v_call: TRBV5-1; clone_size: NA; j_call: TRBJ2-7; d_call: TRBD1; cdr3_nt: TGCGCCAGCAGCTCCGGGACAGGGGGTACGGAGCAGTACTTC; cdr3_aa: CASSSGTGGTEQYF
v_call: TRBV5-1; clone_size: NA; j_call: TRBJ1-1; d_call: TRBD1; cdr3_nt: TGCGCCAGCAGCTTGACCACAGGGGTGGGGACTGAAGCTTTCTTT; cdr3_aa: CASSLTTGVGTEAFF
v_call: TRBV6-1; clone_size: NA; j_call: TRBJ2-5; d_call: NA; cdr3_nt: TGTGCCAGCAGTGTTTCGTACCAAGAGACCCAGTACTTC; cdr3_aa: CASSVSYQETQYF
v_call: TRBV27; clone_size: NA; j_call: TRBJ1-2; d_call: NA; cdr3_nt: TGTGCCAGCAGCAGCAAGGGCCCTTATGGCTACACCTTC; cdr3_aa: CASSSKGPYGYTF
v_call: TRBV30; clone_size: once; j_call: TRBJ2-1; d_call: NA; cdr3_nt: TGTGCCTGGGGGGTGAGTAATGAGCAGTTCTTC; cdr3_aa: CAWGVSNEQFF
v_call: TRBV12-5; clone_size: NA; j_call: TRBJ2-6; d_call: NA; cdr3_nt: TGTGCTAGTGGTTCCGCCCCGGGGGTTGGGGCCAACGTCCTGACTTTC; cdr3_aa: CASGSAPGVGANVLTF
v_call: TRBV18; clone_size: NA; j_call: TRBJ2-1; d_call: NA; cdr3_nt: TGTGCCAGCTCACCACCGGTAGGAGCGACCCTGGATGAGCAGTTCTTC; cdr3_aa: CASSPPVGATLDEQFF
v_call: TRBV5-1; clone_size: NA; j_call: TRBJ2-5; d_call: NA; cdr3_nt: TGCGCCAGCAGCTTGGGACGTCAAGAGACCCAGTACTTC; cdr3_aa: CASSLGRQETQYF